This TCR beta chain was captured by sequencing in a study of T cells in Graves' hyperthyroidism and ophthalmopathy. There are 15 residues in the CDR3. The germline V and J ends were trimmed by 0 bases and 4 bases, with 9 bases remaining between them. Comments on this clonotype: The antigen remains unidentified.

Uncontrolled infection, other autoimmune disease, pregnancy or lactation disqualified patients from enrolment. The PBMCs were sourced from fresh peripheral blood (around 10 ml). RNA transcripts served as the template for amplifying TCR beta CDR3 regions. The primer set for the first-round RT-PCR of the TCR CDR3 was HTBI. One entry per CDR3 protein, called by TCRdb with MiXCR from the multiplex PCR reads. This sample has 300,000 to 450,000 distinct CDR3 sequences; around 14% occur once, and the top ten carry approximately 32%. Study-level findings and limits: Blood also held most thyroid clonotypes expanded beyond 0.001.

The source material was blood. The clonotype comes from a woman aged 25 to 39 with Graves' hyperthyroidism. The J gene is TRBJ2-2, the V gene TRBV12-3 or TRBV12-4; D tentatively reads TRBD1 or TRBD2 (5 bases each). The chain's CDR3 is CASSLAGASTGELFF. CDR3 bases: TGTGCCAGCAGTTTAGCCGGGGCAAGCACCGGGGAGCTGTTTTTT.